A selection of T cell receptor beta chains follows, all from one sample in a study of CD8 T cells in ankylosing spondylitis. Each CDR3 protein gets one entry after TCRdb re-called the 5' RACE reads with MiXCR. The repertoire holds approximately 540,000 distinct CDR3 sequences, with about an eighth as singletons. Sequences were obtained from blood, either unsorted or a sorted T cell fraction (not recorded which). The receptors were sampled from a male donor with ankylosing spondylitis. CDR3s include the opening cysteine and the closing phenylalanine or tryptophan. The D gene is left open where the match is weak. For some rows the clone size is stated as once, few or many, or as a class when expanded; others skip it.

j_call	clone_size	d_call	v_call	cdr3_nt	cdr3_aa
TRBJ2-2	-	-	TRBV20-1	TGCAGTGCTAACAGACTCGCTCAGACCGGGGAGCTGTTTTTT	CSANRLAQTGELFF
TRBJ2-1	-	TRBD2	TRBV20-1	TGCAGTGCTAGAGACTTGGGACTAGCGGGACAAAGGGACAATGAGCAGTTCTTC	CSARDLGLAGQRDNEQFF
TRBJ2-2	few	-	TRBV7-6	TGTGCCAGCAGCTTAAAGACAGACACCGGGGAGCTGTTTTTT	CASSLKTDTGELFF
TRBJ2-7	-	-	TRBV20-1	TGCAGTGCTAAGCGACAGTCCTGGGAGCAGTACTTC	CSAKRQSWEQYF
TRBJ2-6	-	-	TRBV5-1	TGCGCCAGCACCAACTCTGGGTGGGGTGGTGGGGCCAACGTCCTGACTTTC	CASTNSGWGGGANVLTF
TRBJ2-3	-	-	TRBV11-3	TGTGCCAGCAGCCGGGAGCTGAGTTACACAGATACGCAGTATTTT	CASSRELSYTDTQYF
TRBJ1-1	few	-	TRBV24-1	TGTGCCACCAGTTCGGCAGGGCGTTCGTCTGAAGCTTTCTTT	CATSSAGRSSEAFF
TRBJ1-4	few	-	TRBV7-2	TGTGCCAGCAGTCTAGGAGGCGGCTTGGATGAAAAACTGTTTTTT	CASSLGGGLDEKLFF
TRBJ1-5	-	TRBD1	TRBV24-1	TGTGCCACCAGTGATTTCAGGGGGCAAGAGGCTCAGCATTTT	CATSDFRGQEAQHF
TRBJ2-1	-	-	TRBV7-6	TGTGCCAGCAGCTTAGAGGAGTCCCCCTACAATGAGCAGTTCTTC	CASSLEESPYNEQFF
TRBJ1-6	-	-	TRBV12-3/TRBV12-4	TGTGCCAGCAGAGGGGGTGCCCGGGATTCACCCCTCCACTTT	CASRGGARDSPLHF
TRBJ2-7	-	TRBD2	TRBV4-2	TGTGCCAGCAGCCAAGAGCCCCATGGGAGGGAACCCTACGAGCAGTACTTC	CASSQEPHGREPYEQYF
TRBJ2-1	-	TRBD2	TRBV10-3	TGTGCCATCAGTGAGGGACTAGAGAGGTACAATGAGCAGTTCTTC	CAISEGLERYNEQFF
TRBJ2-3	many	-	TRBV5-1	TGCGCCAGCAGGAGACAAGCGTATGATACGCAGTATTTT	CASRRQAYDTQYF
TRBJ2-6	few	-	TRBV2	TGTGCCAGCAGTGAAGGCAGGACTGGGGCCAACGTCCTGACTTTC	CASSEGRTGANVLTF
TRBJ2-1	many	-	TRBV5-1	TGCGCCAGCAGCTTGGGGTTTACTTATTCCTACAATGAGCAGTTCTTC	CASSLGFTYSYNEQFF
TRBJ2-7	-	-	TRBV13	TGTGCCAGCAGCTCAGGGAATGGGTACGAGCAGTACTTC	CASSSGNGYEQYF
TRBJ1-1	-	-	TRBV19	TGTGCCAGTTCCCTGGGGCGGGTGAACCGGGCTGAAGCTTTCTTT	CASSLGRVNRAEAFF
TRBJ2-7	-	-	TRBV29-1	TGCAGCGGGAAGCAGGCATCCGAGCAGTACTTC	CSGKQASEQYF
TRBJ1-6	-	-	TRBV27	TGTGCCAGCGCAACGGGGGGGAATTCACCCCTCCACTTT	CASATGGNSPLHF
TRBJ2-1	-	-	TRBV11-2	TGTGCCAGCAGCTTAGAACGGATATCCTACAATGAGCAGTTCTTC	CASSLERISYNEQFF
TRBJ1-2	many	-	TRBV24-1	TGTGCCACCAGTGATTGGGCAGCATCTGGCTACACCTTC	CATSDWAASGYTF
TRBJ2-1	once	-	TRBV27	TGTGCCAGCAGTTTCCCGCAAGCCCCAGGGTCGGGGGATGAGCAGTTCTTC	CASSFPQAPGSGDEQFF
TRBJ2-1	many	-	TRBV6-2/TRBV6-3	TGTGCCAGCAGCACCCGGGGGAGCTCCTACAATGAGCAGTTCTTC	CASSTRGSSYNEQFF
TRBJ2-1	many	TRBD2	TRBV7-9	TGTGCCAGCAGCTTATCTAGCGGGAGTAATGAGCAGTTCTTC	CASSLSSGSNEQFF
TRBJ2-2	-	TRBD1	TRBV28	TGTGCCAGCAGTCCGAGGGGCCGGACAGGGGACACCGGGGAGCTGTTTTTT	CASSPRGRTGDTGELFF
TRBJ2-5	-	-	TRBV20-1	TGCAGTGCTAGGCCGAGCGGCCTCCAAGAGACCCAGTACTTC	CSARPSGLQETQYF
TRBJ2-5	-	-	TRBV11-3	TGTGCCAGCAGCACTGACAGTCTCCAAGAGACCCAGTACTTC	CASSTDSLQETQYF
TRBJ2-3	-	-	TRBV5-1	TGCGCCAGCAGCTTGAAGGAGGGCCGGGGAGATACGCAGTATTTT	CASSLKEGRGDTQYF
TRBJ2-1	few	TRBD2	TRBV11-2	TGTGCCAGCAGCCCCAATCTACGACTAGCGAGCCATGAGCAGTTCTTC	CASSPNLRLASHEQFF
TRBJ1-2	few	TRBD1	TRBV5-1	TGCGCCAGCAGCTTAACGCCCGACAGGGGCCTTAACTATGGCTACACCTTC	CASSLTPDRGLNYGYTF
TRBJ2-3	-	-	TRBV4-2	TGTGCCAGCAGCCAAGTGAGTGCTAGCGGCACAGATACGCAGTATTTT	CASSQVSASGTDTQYF
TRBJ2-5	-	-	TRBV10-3	TGTGCCATCAGTTCAGCGGGCCGCGAAGAGACCCAGTACTTC	CAISSAGREETQYF
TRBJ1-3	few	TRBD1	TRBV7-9	TGTGCCAGCAGCCGCCCGGGACAGAGAGGAAACACCATATATTTT	CASSRPGQRGNTIYF
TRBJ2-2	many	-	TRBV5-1	TGCGCCAGCAGCCAGACTAACACCGGGGAGCTGTTTTTT	CASSQTNTGELFF
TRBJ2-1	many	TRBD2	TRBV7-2	TGTGCCAGCAGCCGGACTGGCGGGAGATCGGATGAGCAGTTCTTC	CASSRTGGRSDEQFF
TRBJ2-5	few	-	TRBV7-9	TGTGCCAGCAGTCCCGCGGCCAGAGAGACCCAGTACTTC	CASSPAARETQYF
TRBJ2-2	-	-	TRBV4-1	TGCGCCAGCAGCCAAGTTGAGGGAACGGACGGGGAGCTGTTTTTT	CASSQVEGTDGELFF
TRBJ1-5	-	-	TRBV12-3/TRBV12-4	TGTGCCAGCACCCCTTATCTTGATCAGCCCCAGCATTTT	CASTPYLDQPQHF
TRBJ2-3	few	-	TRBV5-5	TGTGCCAGCAGCTTGGTGGTGGGGCGGGCAGATACGCAGTATTTT	CASSLVVGRADTQYF
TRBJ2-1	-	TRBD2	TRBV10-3	TGTGCCATCAGTAGCGCTAGCGGGAATGAGCAGTTCTTC	CAISSASGNEQFF
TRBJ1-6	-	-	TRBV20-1	TGCAGTGCTAGTCTAGGGTTGTTTTCACCCCTCCACTTT	CSASLGLFSPLHF
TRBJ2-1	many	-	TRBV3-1	TGTGCCAGCAGCCAAGGTACGAGGTATGAGCAGTTCTTC	CASSQGTRYEQFF
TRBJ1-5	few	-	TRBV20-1	TGCAGTGCTAGAGTCGGGAAAAATCAGCCCCAGCATTTT	CSARVGKNQPQHF
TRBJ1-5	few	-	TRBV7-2	TGTGCCAGCAGCTTAGTCACCGGAAGCAATCAGCCCCAGCATTTT	CASSLVTGSNQPQHF
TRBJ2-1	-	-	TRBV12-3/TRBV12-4	TGTGCCAGCAGAAGGGGCAAGTGGCGGGGTAACAATGAGCAGTTCTTC	CASRRGKWRGNNEQFF
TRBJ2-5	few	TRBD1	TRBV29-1	TGCAGCGTAAAAACAGGGGTAGAGACCCAGTACTTC	CSVKTGVETQYF
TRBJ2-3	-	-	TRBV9	TGTGCCAGCAGCGTAGGCGCCTTACACACAGATACGCAGTATTTT	CASSVGALHTDTQYF
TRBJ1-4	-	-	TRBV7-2	TGTGCCAGCAGCCCTCAGGGAGGAGAGGAAAAACTGTTTTTT	CASSPQGGEEKLFF
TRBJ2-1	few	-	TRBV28	TGTGCCAGCAGTTTAAAAGCGGGACACCATGAGCAGTTCTTC	CASSLKAGHHEQFF
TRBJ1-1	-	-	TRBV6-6	TGTGCCAGCACTGCGTCGGGGACTGAAGCTTTCTTT	CASTASGTEAFF
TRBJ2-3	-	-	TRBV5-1	TGCGCCAGCAGCGGGGGAGAGGTCACAGATACGCAGTATTTT	CASSGGEVTDTQYF
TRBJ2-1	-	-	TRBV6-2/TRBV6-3	TGTGCCAGCAGTGGGAAGGGAGAGGAACGGCAGTTCTTC	CASSGKGEERQFF